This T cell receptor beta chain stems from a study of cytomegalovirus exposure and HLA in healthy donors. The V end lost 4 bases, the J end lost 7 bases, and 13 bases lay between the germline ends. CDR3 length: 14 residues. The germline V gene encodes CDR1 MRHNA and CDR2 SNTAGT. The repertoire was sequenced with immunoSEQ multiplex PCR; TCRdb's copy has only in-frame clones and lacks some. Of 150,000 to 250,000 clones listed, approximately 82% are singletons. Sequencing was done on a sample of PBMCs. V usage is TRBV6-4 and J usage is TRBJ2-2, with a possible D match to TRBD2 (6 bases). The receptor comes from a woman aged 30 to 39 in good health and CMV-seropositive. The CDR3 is CASSASGRGGELFF. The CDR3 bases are TGTGCCAGCAGTGCCTCCGGGCGGGGCGGGGAGCTGTTTTTT.